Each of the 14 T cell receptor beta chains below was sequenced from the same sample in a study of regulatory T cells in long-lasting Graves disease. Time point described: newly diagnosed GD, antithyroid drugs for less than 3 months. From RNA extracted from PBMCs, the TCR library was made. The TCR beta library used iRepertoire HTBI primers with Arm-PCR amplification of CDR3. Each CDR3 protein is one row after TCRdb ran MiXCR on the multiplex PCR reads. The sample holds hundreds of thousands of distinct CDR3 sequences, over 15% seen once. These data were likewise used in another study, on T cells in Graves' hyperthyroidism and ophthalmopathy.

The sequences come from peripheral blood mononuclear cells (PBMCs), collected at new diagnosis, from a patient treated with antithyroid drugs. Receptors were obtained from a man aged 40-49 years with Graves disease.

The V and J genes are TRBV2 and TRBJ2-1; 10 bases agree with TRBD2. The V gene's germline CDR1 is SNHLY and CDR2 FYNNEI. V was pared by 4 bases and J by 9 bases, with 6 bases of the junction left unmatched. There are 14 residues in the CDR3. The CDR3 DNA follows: TGTGCCAGCAGTGTAAGCGGGGGGGCCAGTGAGCAGTTCTTC. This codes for CASSVSGGASEQFF.

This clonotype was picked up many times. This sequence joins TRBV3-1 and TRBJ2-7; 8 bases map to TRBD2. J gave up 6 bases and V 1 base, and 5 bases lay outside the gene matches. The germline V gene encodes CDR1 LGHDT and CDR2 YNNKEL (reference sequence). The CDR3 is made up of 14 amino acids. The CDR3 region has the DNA TGTGCCAGCAGCCAAGGGCAGGGACTAGGCGAGCAGTACTTC. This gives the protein CASSQGQGLGEQYF.

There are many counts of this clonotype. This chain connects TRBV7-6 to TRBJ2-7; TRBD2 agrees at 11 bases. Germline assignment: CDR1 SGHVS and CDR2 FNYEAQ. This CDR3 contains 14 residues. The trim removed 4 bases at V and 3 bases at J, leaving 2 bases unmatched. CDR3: CASSSGTSGYEQYF. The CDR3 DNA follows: TGTGCCAGCAGCTCCGGGACTAGCGGCTACGAGCAGTACTTC.

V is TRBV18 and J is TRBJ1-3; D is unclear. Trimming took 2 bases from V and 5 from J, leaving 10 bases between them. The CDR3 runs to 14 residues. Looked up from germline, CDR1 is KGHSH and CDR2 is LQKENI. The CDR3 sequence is CASSPGNGRNTIYF. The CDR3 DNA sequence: TGTGCCAGCTCACCAGGGAACGGGAGAAACACCATATATTTT. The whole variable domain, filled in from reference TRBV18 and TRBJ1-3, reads NAGVMQNPRHLVRRRGQEARLRCSPMKGHSHVYWYRQLPEEGLKFMVYLQKENIIDESGMPKERFSAEFPKEGPSILRIQQVVRGDSAAYFCASSPGNGRNTIYFGEGSWLTVV.

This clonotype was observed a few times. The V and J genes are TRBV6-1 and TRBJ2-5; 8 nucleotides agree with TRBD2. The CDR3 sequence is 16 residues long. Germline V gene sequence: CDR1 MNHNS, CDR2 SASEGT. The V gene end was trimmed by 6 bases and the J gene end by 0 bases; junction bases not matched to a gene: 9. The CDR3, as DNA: TGTGCCAGCAGAACGCTCGGGGGGGGGTACCAAGAGACCCAGTACTTC. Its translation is CASRTLGGGYQETQYF.

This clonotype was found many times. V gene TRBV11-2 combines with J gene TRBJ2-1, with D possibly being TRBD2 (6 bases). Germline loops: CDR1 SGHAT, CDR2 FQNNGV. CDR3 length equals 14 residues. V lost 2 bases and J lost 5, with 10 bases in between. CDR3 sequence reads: CASSLRLVDNEQFF. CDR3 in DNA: TGTGCCAGCAGCTTAAGACTAGTAGACAATGAGCAGTTCTTC.

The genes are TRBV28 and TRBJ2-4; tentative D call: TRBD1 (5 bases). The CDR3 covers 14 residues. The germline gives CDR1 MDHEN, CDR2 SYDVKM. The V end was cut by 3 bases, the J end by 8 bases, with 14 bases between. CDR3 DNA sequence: TGTGCCAGCAGTTTCTGTGACAGAGGATACATTCAGTACTTC. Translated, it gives CASSFCDRGYIQYF.

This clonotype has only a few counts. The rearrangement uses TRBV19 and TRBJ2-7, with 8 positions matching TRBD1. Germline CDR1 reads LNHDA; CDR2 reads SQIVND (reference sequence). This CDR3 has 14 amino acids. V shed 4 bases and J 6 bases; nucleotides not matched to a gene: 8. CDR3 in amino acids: CASSTRQGASEQYF. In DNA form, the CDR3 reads TGTGCCAGTAGTACCCGGCAGGGGGCCTCCGAGCAGTACTTC.

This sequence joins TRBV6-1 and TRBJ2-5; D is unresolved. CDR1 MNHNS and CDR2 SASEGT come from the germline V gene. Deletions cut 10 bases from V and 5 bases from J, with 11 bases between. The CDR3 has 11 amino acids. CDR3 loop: CANSVGETQYF. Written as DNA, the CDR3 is TGTGCCAACTCAGTCGGGGAGACCCAGTACTTC.

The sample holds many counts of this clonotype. CDR3 DNA: TGTGCCACCAGTGATTTGCAATTTGGGGGCCTCGAGACCCAGTACTTC. It specifies CATSDLQFGGLETQYF. The chain combines TRBV24-1 with TRBJ2-5; D is possibly TRBD1 (6 bases). Germline V gene data show CDR1 as KGHDR and CDR2 as SFDVKD. V was shortened by 0 bases and J by 5 bases, with 15 bases between the two germline ends. The CDR3 is 16 amino acids.

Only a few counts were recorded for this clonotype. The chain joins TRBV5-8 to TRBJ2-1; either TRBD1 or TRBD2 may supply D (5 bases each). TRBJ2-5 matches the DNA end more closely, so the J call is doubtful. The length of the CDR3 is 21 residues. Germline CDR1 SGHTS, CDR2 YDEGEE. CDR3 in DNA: TGTGCCAGCAGCTTTGAATTGCAGCCAGCGGACACACCCAAGTATCAGGAGACCCAGTACTTC. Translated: CASSFELQPADTPKYQETQYF.

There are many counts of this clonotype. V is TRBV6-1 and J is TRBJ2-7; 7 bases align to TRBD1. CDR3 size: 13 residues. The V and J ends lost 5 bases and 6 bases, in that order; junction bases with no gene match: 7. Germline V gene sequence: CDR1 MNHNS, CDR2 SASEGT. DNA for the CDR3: TGTGCCAGCAGTCCGACAGGGCTCTTCGAGCAGTACTTC. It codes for CASSPTGLFEQYF.

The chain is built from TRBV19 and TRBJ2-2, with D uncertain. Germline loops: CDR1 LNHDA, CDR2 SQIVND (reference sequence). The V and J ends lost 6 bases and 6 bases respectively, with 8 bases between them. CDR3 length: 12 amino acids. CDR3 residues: CASSTPPGELFF. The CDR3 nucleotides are TGTGCCAGTAGCACCCCTCCCGGGGAGCTGTTTTTT.

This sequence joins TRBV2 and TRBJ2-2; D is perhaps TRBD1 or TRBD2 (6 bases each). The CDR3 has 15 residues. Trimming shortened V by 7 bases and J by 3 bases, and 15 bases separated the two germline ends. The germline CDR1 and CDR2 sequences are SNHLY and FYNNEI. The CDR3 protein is CASIKGDLYTGELFF. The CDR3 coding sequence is TGTGCCAGCATAAAGGGGGACTTATACACCGGGGAGCTGTTTTTT.